The 27 T cell receptor beta chains in this list originate from one sample, sequenced in a study of shared clonotypes between healthy human individuals. Using immunoSEQ multiplex PCR, the repertoire was profiled, and TCRdb retains in-frame clones only, with some absent. Counted here are millions of clones, roughly nine tenths occurring once; the ten biggest clones make up roughly 0.13%. The sequenced sample consisted of naive CD4+ T cells sorted from blood. Subset here: CD45RA+ positively selected. The receptor source for this set is a man younger than 35 in good health.

CDR3 residues: CASRASFGQPQHF. For the CDR3, the DNA is TGTGCCAGCAGGGCCAGTTTCGGGCAGCCCCAGCATTTT. V and J are TRBV6-1 and TRBJ1-5; no clear D gene. The V and J ends lost 6 bases and 7 bases respectively, with 13 bases between them. Germline V gene lookup returns CDR1 MNHNS and CDR2 SASEGT. The CDR3 loop spans 13 amino acids.

The rearrangement joins TRBV2 to TRBJ2-5; TRBD2 agrees at 7 bases. This CDR3 contains 15 residues. Germline V gene lookup returns CDR1 SNHLY and CDR2 FYNNEI. V dropped 1 base and J dropped 7; count of bases not matched to a gene: 9. CDR3 nucleotides: TGTGCCAGCAGTGAAGGGACTAGAGCCGTGGGGACCCAGTACTTC. It codes for CASSEGTRAVGTQYF.

The chain couples TRBV14 to TRBJ1-1; D is unclear. Trimming cost V 2 bases and J 1 base, with 8 bases left between them. The CDR3 loop spans 14 amino acids. Looked up from germline, CDR1 is SGHDN and CDR2 is FVKESK. The CDR3 here is CASSQRTKNTEAFF. The CDR3 DNA reads TGTGCCAGCAGCCAACGGACCAAGAACACTGAAGCTTTCTTT.

J is TRBJ2-6 and V is TRBV27, with a tentative D call TRBD2 (5 bases). The CDR3 contains 16 residues. CDR1 is MNHEY, CDR2 SMNVEV, per germline (reference sequence). Between the trimmed V and J ends, which lost 6 bases and 2 bases, there was a span of 14 bases. CDR3 nucleotides: TGTGCCAGCAGGCCCGCCCCGCGGGCTGGGGCCAACGTCCTGACTTTC. As protein: CASRPAPRAGANVLTF.

The J gene is TRBJ1-4, the V gene TRBV5-8; D is ambiguous. CDR3 size: 15 residues. V was trimmed by 2 bases and J by 5 bases, leaving 13 bases between them. Per germline, CDR1 SGHTS and CDR2 YDEGEE. The CDR3 sequence is CASSFREARNEKLFF. The CDR3 DNA reads TGTGCCAGCAGCTTTCGCGAGGCGAGGAATGAAAAACTGTTTTTT.

The V gene is TRBV7-2, the J gene TRBJ1-2; D not certain. CDR3 length equals 15 residues. Germline V gives CDR1 SGHTA, CDR2 FQGNSA. Trimming took 0 bases from V and 6 from J, leaving 14 bases between them. CDR3: CASSLARGIGDGYTF. The DNA for the CDR3 is TGTGCCAGCAGCTTAGCTCGGGGAATCGGGGATGGCTACACCTTC. The variable domain in full, with the rest retrieved from reference TRBV7-2 and TRBJ1-2, is GAGVSQSPSNKVTEKGKDVELRCDPISGHTALYWYRQSLGQGLEFLIYFQGNSAPDKSGLPSDRFSAERTGGSVSTLTIQRTQQEDSAVYLCASSLARGIGDGYTFGSGTRLTVV.

As concerns this clone: The junction and the germline gene differ at one end; a read error may be behind it. V gene TRBV7-7 combines with J gene TRBJ2-7, with TRBD2 as a possible D gene (5 bases). There are 14 residues in the CDR3. The germline gives CDR1 SSHAT, CDR2 FNYEAQ (reference sequence). In DNA, the CDR3 is TGTGCTAGCAGCCCCACCCAGGCGGGTAGCGAGCAGTACTTC. Translated, it gives CASSPTQAGSEQYF.

The rearrangement uses TRBV7-2 and TRBJ1-1, with D tentatively TRBD1 (5 bases). This CDR3 spans 14 amino acids. Germline CDR1 and CDR2: SGHTA and FQGNSA. Trimming removed 2 bases at V and 11 bases at J, with 18 bases between. The CDR3 nucleotides are TGTGCCAGCAGCTTAATCCTCAGGGATACGGGGGCTTTCTTT. It encodes CASSLILRDTGAFF.

The gene calls are TRBV4-1 and TRBJ2-1; possibly TRBD1 for D (6 bases). CDR1 MGHRA and CDR2 YSYEKL come from the germline V gene. The ends were cut back, 5 bases at V and 9 bases at J, with 17 bases in the middle. The CDR3 length is 14 residues. For the CDR3, the DNA is TGCGCCAGCAGCACAGGGCAATTGGGAACTGAGCAGTTCTTC. Protein product: CASSTGQLGTEQFF.

This chain joins TRBV18 and TRBJ1-1, with 8 bases fitting TRBD1. Per the germline V gene, CDR1 is KGHSH and CDR2 is LQKENI. V lost 2 bases and J lost 10; bases outside the gene matches: 12. This CDR3 comprises 15 residues. The CDR3 is CASSPSSQGVVAAFF. The CDR3 bases are TGTGCCAGCTCACCAAGCTCACAGGGGGTCGTAGCAGCTTTCTTT.

V is TRBV7-6 and J is TRBJ2-5; TRBD1 matches at 9 bases. In germline, CDR1 is SGHVS, CDR2 FNYEAQ. With 0 bases clipped from V and 13 bases from J, the junction kept 6 bases outside the gene matches. There are 13 residues in the CDR3. CDR3 sequence reads: CASSLAGTGIWYF. The CDR3 region has the DNA TGTGCCAGCAGCTTAGCCGGGACAGGGATCTGGTACTTC.

The CDR3 DNA reads TGTGCCAGCAGGCCAACAGGGTCAGGGAATTCACCCCTCCACTTT. Its protein is CASRPTGSGNSPLHF. This sequence joins TRBV5-6 and TRBJ1-6; tentatively, D is TRBD1 (6 bases). CDR1 is SGHDT, CDR2 YYEEEE, per germline. V was cut by 5 bases and J by 7 bases, with 16 bases left in between. The CDR3 has 15 amino acids.

This clone was seen once. The rearrangement joins TRBV7-5 to TRBJ2-4; TRBD1 reflects the table's D call only, with no check against the DNA. TRBV7-5 is a listed pseudogene. The CDR3 covers 12 residues. This CDR3 reads CANGTLKNIQYF. CDR3 nucleotides: TGTGCTAACGGGACACTGAAAAACATTCAGTACTTC.

The CDR3 bases are TGTGCCAGCAGCCCTAGTGAAAGAGCAGGGGACCCCACCGGGGAGCTGTTTTTT. Protein: CASSPSERAGDPTGELFF. The chain is built from TRBV7-6 and TRBJ2-2, with TRBD1 as a possible D gene (6 bases). The germline CDR1 and CDR2 sequences are SGHVS and FNYEAQ. Trimming took off 5 bases at V and 4 bases at J, with 23 bases between the two ends. The CDR3 is 18 amino acids.

The CDR3: CASSRNSGSPYEQYF. The CDR3 DNA reads TGTGCCAGCAGCCGGAATAGCGGGAGTCCCTACGAGCAGTACTTC. The chain carries TRBV6-1 and TRBJ2-7; 9 bases line up with TRBD2. Trimming at V came to 6 bases and at J to 2 bases, leaving 8 bases not matched to a gene. The germline V gene has CDR1 MNHNS and CDR2 SASEGT. The CDR3 consists of 15 residues.

The CDR3 sequence is CASSEWGQGAYNSPLHF. CDR3 bases: TGTGCCAGCAGTGAATGGGGACAGGGGGCCTATAATTCACCCCTCCACTTT. V gene TRBV6-1 combines with J gene TRBJ1-6, with 11 bases that match TRBD1. The junction had 2 bases not matched to a gene; V was cut back by 2 bases and J by 2 bases. The CDR3 sequence is 17 residues long. CDR1 is MNHNS, CDR2 SASEGT, per germline.

The chain uses TRBV7-9 and TRBJ2-2; no firm D call. Between the trimmed V and J ends, which lost 4 bases and 0 bases, there was a span of 21 bases. Per germline, CDR1 SEHNR and CDR2 FQNEAQ (reference sequence). The CDR3 is 19 amino acids. CDR3 sequence (DNA): TGTGCCAGCAGCTCGGACGAAAGACCAGGCTCACCGAACACCGGGGAGCTGTTTTTT. Residues: CASSSDERPGSPNTGELFF.

The V and J genes are TRBV25-1 and TRBJ2-4, with 8 bases aligning to TRBD2. Germline V CDR1 and CDR2: MGHDK, SYGVNS. With 3 bases clipped from V and 3 bases from J, the junction kept 1 base outside the gene matches. This CDR3 has 14 residues. The CDR3 coding sequence is TGTGCCAGCAGTGACAGCGGGAGCAAAAACATTCAGTACTTC. Its translation: CASSDSGSKNIQYF.

This chain joins TRBV19 and TRBJ1-4; no reliable D call. CDR3 length: 14 residues. V was pared by 7 bases and J by 5 bases, with 14 bases between. Per germline, CDR1 LNHDA and CDR2 SQIVND (reference sequence). Here the CDR3 reads CASNSVVQNEKLFF. DNA of the CDR3: TGTGCCAGTAATTCGGTAGTTCAGAATGAAAAACTGTTTTTT.

The rearrangement uses TRBV5-1 and TRBJ2-7, with D possibly matching TRBD1 (6 bases). This CDR3 is built from 14 residues. The V end lost 3 bases, the J end lost 1 base, and 11 bases lay between the germline ends. Germline V gives CDR1 SGHRS, CDR2 YFSETQ. The CDR3 protein is CASSSTTGSYEQYF. The CDR3 DNA follows: TGCGCCAGCAGCTCCACGACAGGATCCTACGAGCAGTACTTC.

V usage is TRBV5-1 and J usage is TRBJ1-2; D is unresolved. V dropped 1 base and J dropped 0 bases, with 10 bases sitting between them. CDR1 is SGHRS and CDR2 is YFSETQ in the germline V gene. The CDR3 is 15 amino acids. CDR3 protein: CASSLFADANYGYTF. CDR3 bases: TGCGCCAGCAGCTTGTTCGCGGACGCTAACTATGGCTACACCTTC.

V usage is TRBV18 and J usage is TRBJ2-3; TRBD2 aligns across 9 bases. In germline, CDR1 is KGHSH, CDR2 LQKENI. The CDR3 covers 17 residues. Germline trimming cut 0 bases from V and 5 bases from J; bases unmatched to any gene: 9. CDR3 DNA: TGTGCCAGCTCACCACCGTTGGGCGGGGGGGCCGGAGATACGCAGTATTTT. Encoded protein: CASSPPLGGGAGDTQYF.

The chain joins TRBV27 to TRBJ2-3, with a tentative D call TRBD2 (6 bases). There are 15 residues in the CDR3. The ends were cut back, 7 bases at V and 2 bases at J, with 16 bases in the middle. Germline V gives CDR1 MNHEY, CDR2 SMNVEV (reference sequence). In DNA form, the CDR3 reads TGTGCCAGCAAGGGACTCAGAGTTTCCACAGATACGCAGTATTTT. Encoded protein: CASKGLRVSTDTQYF.

The V and J genes are TRBV7-6 and TRBJ2-5; 15 bases match TRBD2. This CDR3 contains 20 residues. Losses at the gene ends were 2 bases for V and 1 base for J; bases not matched to a gene: 11. Germline lookup yields CDR1 SGHVS and CDR2 FNYEAQ. The CDR3 DNA reads as TGTGCCAGCAGCTTACGGACTAGCGGGGGGGCAATGCGACTCCAAGAGACCCAGTACTTC. Its protein product is CASSLRTSGGAMRLQETQYF. Supplemented by reference TRBV7-6 and TRBJ2-5, the full variable domain reads GAGVSQSPRYKVTKRGQDVALRCDPISGHVSLYWYRQALGQGPEFLTYFNYEAQQDKSGLPNDRFSAERPEGSISTLTIQRTEQRDSAMYRCASSLRTSGGAMRLQETQYFGPGTRLLVL.

The V and J genes are TRBV18 and TRBJ2-7, with a possible D match to TRBD2 (5 bases). Germline-derived CDR1 and CDR2 are KGHSH and LQKENI. V lost 2 bases and J 5 bases, leaving 10 bases between the germline ends. The CDR3 sequence is 13 residues long. The CDR3 loop is CASSPTSSDEQYF. In DNA form, the CDR3 reads TGTGCCAGCTCACCAACTAGTTCGGACGAGCAGTACTTC.

The V and J genes are TRBV9 and TRBJ1-2, with TRBD1 identical over 10 bases. Germline CDR1 reads SGDLS; CDR2 reads YYNGEE. The CDR3 runs 15 residues. V was clipped by 1 base and J by 7 bases; unmatched bases: 7. CDR3 coding DNA: TGTGCCAGCAGCGTAAACCCCGGACAGGGGGTTGGCTACACCTTC. Translated: CASSVNPGQGVGYTF.

The gene calls are TRBV10-3 and TRBJ2-4; D possibly corresponds to TRBD2 (7 bases). Trimming removed 8 bases from V and 5 bases from J, with 16 bases in between. The CDR3 spans 14 residues. Germline assignment: CDR1 ENHRY and CDR2 SYGVKD. The CDR3 is CAIGRAGAENIQYF. CDR3 bases: TGTGCCATCGGGAGGGCAGGGGCCGAAAACATTCAGTACTTC.